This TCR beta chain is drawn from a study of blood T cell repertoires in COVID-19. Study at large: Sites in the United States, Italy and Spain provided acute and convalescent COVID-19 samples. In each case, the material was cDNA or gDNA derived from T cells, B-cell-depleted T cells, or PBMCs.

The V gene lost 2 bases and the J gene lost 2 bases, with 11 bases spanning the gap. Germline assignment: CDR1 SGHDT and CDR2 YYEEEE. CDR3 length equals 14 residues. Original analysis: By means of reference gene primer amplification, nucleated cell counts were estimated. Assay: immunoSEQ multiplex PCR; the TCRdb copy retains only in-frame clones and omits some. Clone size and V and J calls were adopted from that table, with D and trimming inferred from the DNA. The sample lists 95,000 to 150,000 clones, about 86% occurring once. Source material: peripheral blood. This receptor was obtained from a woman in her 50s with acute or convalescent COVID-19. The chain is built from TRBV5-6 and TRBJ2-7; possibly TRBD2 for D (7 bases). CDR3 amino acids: CASSFAGATYEQYF. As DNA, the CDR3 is TGTGCCAGCAGCTTCGCGGGGGCTACCTACGAGCAGTACTTC.